This entry concerns a single TCR beta chain. Method: immunoSEQ multiplex PCR; TCRdb's copy keeps in-frame clones and lacks some. The data show fewer than 450,000 clones, roughly 90% seen once. This sample is part of a study of blood T cell repertoires in COVID-19. Germline V gives CDR1 LNHDA, CDR2 SQIVND (reference sequence). The CDR3 is 15 amino acids. Unmatched junction bases numbered 6, after V lost 5 bases and J lost 7 bases. This sequence joins TRBV19 and TRBJ2-2, with 11 bases that match TRBD2. Sample: PBMCs or T cells enriched from blood (not recorded which). This clonotype was sampled from a woman between 35 and 50 years old with acute COVID-19. CDR3 in amino acids: CASSVTSGALGELFF. The CDR3 DNA sequence: TGTGCCAGTAGTGTGACTAGCGGGGCCCTCGGGGAGCTGTTTTTT.